This note documents a single TCR beta chain sequence. There are 17 residues in the CDR3. With V trimmed by 5 bases and J by 0 bases, 9 bases remained unmatched. Germline V CDR1 and CDR2: SGHAT, FQNNGV. Authors' processing steps: Cell counts per sample came from amplifying reference gene primers. TCRdb's copy holds only in-frame clones and misses some; the assay was immunoSEQ multiplex PCR. D and trimming come from the DNA, and the V and J calls and clone size come from that table. Among about 210,000 clones listed, roughly 85% were seen once. These data belong to a study of blood T cell repertoires in COVID-19.

This receptor was obtained from a woman aged 40 to 50 with active or convalescent COVID-19. The sample was peripheral blood. The genes are TRBV11-2 and TRBJ2-1; the match to TRBD1 covers 8 bases. The DNA for the CDR3 is TGTGCCAGCAGCCCCCGGACAGGGATCAGCTCCTACAATGAGCAGTTCTTC. It codes for CASSPRTGISSYNEQFF.